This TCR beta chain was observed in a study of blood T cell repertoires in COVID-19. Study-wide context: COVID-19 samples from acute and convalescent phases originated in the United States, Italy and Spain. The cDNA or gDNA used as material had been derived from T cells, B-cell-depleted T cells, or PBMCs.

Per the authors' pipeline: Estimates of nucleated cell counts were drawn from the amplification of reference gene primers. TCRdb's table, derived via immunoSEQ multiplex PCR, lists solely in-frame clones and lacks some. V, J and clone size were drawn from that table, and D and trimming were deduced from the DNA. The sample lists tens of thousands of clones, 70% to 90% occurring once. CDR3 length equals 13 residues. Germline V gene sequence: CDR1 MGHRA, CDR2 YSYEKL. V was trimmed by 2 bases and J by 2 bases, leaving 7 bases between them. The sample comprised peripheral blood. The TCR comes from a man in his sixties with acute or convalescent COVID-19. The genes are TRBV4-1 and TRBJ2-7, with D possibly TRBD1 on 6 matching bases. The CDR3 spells CASSQQGTYEQYF. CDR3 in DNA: TGCGCCAGCAGCCAACAGGGGACCTACGAGCAGTACTTC.